The present entry profiles one T cell receptor (beta chain) with its context. The data were obtained in a study of T cells in Graves' hyperthyroidism and ophthalmopathy. On the study more broadly: Before any treatment, at initial diagnosis, peripheral blood was collected.

This CDR3 is built from 15 residues. Germline lookup yields CDR1 MNHEY and CDR2 SMNVEV (reference sequence). The V end was cut by 2 bases, the J end by 5 bases, with 12 bases between. From RNA transcripts, TCR beta CDR3 regions were amplified. Primed by the HTBI set, a first-round RT-PCR was run on the TCR CDR3. TCRdb fed the multiplex PCR reads into MiXCR, producing one record per CDR3 protein. The sample shows approximately 490,000 distinct CDR3 sequences, 20% to 25% of them seen only once. Clinical Activity Scores of at least 3, NOSPECS grades of at least 4 and durations under 3 months characterized ophthalmopathy patients.

This receptor was identified in a woman between 65 and 79 years old with Graves' ophthalmopathy. Sequencing input: blood. The rearrangement uses TRBV27 and TRBJ2-2; D is tentatively TRBD1 or TRBD2 (5 bases each). This chain's CDR3 is CASSLRGVRTGELFF. As DNA, the CDR3 is TGTGCCAGCAGTTTAAGAGGGGTTCGGACCGGGGAGCTGTTTTTT.